This TCR beta chain stems from a study of T cell clonality in common variable immunodeficiency. Study-level results: Shared TCRbeta clones were fewer between CVID subjects than controls. TCRbeta clonality was increased in CVID versus healthy controls.

Patients and controls were mostly of Caucasian heritage. TCRdb's table, derived via immunoSEQ multiplex PCR, lists solely in-frame clones and lacks some. This record lists 50,000 to 60,000 clones, none seen once only, and the top ten clones contain roughly 1.8%. This clone has a count of ten or more. What it binds is unknown. The read stops 3 residues short of the end of the CDR3; the missing end is completed from the germline J gene. In germline, CDR1 is DFQATT, CDR2 SNEGSKA (reference sequence). This CDR3 contains 15 residues. Trimming cost V 6 bases and J 1 base; bases outside gene matches: 8. The sample comprised peripheral blood mononuclear cells. The TCR comes from a person aged 18 to 75 in good health. The chain has TRBV20-1 and TRBJ2-5; 10 bases align to TRBD2. CDR3 residues: CSAASGRAFQETQYF. The CDR3 DNA, read in part, is TGCAGTGCAGCCAGCGGGAGGGCCTTCCAAGAGACC.